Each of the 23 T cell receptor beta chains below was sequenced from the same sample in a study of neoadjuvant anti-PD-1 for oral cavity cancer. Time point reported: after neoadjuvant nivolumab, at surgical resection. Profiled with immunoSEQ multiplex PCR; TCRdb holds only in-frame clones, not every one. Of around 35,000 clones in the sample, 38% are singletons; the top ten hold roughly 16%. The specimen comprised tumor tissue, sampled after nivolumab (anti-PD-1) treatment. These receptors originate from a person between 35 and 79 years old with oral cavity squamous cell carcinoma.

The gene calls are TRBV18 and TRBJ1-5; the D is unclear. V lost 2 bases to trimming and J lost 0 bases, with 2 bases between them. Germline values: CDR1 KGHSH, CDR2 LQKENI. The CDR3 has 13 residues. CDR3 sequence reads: CASSPDSNQPQHF. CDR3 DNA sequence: TGTGCCAGCTCACCAGATAGCAATCAGCCCCAGCATTTT.

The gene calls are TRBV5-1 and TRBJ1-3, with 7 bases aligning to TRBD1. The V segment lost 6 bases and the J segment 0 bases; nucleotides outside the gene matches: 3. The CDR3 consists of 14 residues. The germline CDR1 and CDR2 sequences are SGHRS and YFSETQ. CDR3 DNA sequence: TGCGCCAGCAACTCAGGGGGCTCTGGAAACACCATATATTTT. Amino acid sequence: CASNSGGSGNTIYF.

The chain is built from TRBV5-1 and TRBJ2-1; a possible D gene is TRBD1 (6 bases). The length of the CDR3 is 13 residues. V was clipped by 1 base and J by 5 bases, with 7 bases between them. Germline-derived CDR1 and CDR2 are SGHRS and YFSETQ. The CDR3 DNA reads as TGCGCCAGCAGCTTGCGGACAGACAATGAGCAGTTCTTC. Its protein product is CASSLRTDNEQFF.

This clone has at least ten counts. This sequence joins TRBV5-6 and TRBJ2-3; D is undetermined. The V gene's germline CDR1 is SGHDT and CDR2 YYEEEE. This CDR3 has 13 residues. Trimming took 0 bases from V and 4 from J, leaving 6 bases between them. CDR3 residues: CASSLGSADTQYF. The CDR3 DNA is TGTGCCAGCAGCTTGGGATCGGCAGATACGCAGTATTTT. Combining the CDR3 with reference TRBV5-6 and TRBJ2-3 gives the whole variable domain DAGVTQSPTHLIKTRGQQVTLRCSPKSGHDTVSWYQQALGQGPQFIFQYYEEEERQRGNFPDRFSGHQFPNYSSELNVNALLLGDSALYLCASSLGSADTQYFGPGTRLTVL.

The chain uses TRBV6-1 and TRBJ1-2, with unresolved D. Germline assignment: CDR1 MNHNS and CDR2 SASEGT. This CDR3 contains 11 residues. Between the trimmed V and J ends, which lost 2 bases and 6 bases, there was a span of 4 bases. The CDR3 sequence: CASSELHGYTF. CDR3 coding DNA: TGTGCCAGCAGTGAATTGCATGGCTACACCTTC.

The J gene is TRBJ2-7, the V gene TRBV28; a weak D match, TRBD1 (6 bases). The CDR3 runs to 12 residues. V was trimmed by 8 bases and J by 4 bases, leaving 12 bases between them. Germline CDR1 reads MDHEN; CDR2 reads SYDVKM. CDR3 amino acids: CASGQSAYEQYF. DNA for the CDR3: TGTGCCAGCGGACAGTCGGCTTACGAGCAGTACTTC.

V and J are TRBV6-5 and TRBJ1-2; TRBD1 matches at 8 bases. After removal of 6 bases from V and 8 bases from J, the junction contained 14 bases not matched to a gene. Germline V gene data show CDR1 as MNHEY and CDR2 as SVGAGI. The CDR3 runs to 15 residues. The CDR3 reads CASRMDRAVQGGYTF. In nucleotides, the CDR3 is TGTGCCAGCAGAATGGACAGGGCAGTCCAAGGGGGCTACACCTTC.

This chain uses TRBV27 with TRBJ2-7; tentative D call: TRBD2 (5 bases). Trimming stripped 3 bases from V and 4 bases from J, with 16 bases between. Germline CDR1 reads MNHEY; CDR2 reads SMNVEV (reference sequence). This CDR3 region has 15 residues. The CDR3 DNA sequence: TGTGCCAGCAGTTTGATCCTGAATCGGGGTTACGAGCAGTACTTC. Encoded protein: CASSLILNRGYEQYF.

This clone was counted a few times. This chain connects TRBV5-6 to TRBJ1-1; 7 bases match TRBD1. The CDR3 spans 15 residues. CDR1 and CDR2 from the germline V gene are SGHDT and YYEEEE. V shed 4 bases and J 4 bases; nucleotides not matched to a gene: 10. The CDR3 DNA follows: TGTGCCAGCAGCCCGGGAGGGGGCATGGTCACTGAAGCTTTCTTT. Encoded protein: CASSPGGGMVTEAFF.

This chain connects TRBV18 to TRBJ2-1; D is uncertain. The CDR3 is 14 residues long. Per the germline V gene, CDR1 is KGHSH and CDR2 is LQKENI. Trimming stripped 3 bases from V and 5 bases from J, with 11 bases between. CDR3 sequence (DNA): TGTGCCAGCTCACCTGATTGGGATGACAATGAGCAGTTCTTC. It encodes CASSPDWDDNEQFF.

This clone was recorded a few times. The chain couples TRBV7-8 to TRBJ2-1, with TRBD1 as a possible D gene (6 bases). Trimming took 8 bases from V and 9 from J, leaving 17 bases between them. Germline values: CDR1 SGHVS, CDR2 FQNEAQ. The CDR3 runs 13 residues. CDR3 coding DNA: TGTGCCAGCGTGCCAGGGGCGATACCTGAGCAGTTCTTC. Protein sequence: CASVPGAIPEQFF.

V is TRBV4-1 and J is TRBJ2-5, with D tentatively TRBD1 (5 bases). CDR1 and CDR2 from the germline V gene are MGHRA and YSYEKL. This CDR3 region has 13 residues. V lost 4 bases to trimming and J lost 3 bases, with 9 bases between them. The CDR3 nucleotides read TGCGCCAGCAGCCCAACAGGAGAAGAGACCCAGTACTTC. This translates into CASSPTGEETQYF.

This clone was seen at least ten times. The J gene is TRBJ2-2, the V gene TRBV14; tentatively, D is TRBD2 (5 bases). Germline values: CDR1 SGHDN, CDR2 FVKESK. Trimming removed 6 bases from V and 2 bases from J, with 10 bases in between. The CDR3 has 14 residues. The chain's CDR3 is CASRRGRNTGELFF. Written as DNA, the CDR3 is TGTGCCAGCAGAAGAGGGAGAAACACCGGGGAGCTGTTTTTT.

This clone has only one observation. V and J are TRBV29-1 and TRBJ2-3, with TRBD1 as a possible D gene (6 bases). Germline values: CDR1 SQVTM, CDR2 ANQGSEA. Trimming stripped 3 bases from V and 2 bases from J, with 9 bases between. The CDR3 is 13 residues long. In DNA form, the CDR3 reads TGCAGCGTTGATAAGGGACACACAGATACGCAGTATTTT. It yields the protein CSVDKGHTDTQYF.

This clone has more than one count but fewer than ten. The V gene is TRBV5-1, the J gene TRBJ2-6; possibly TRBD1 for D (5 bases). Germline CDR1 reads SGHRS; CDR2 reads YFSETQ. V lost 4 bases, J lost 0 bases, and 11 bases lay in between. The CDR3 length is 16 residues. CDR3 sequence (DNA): TGCGCCAGCAGCCTAACGACAGTCTCTGGGGCCAACGTCCTGACTTTC. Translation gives CASSLTTVSGANVLTF.

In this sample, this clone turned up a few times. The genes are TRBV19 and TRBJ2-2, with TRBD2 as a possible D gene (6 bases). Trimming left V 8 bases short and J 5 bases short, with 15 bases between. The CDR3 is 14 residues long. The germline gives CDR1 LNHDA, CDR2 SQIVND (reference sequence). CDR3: CASSRDGGTGELFF. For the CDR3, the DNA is TGTGCCAGTTCAAGAGACGGGGGTACCGGGGAGCTGTTTTTT.

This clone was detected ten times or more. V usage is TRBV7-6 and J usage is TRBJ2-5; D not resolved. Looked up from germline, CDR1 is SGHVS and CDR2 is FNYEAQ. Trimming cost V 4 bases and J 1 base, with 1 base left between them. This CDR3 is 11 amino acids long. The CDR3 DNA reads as TGTGCCAGCAGCTCCCAAGAGACCCAGTACTTC. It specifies CASSSQETQYF.

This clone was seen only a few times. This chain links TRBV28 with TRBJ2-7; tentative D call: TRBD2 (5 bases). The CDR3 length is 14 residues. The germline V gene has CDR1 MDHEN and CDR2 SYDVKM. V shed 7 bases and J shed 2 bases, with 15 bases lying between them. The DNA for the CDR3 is TGTGCCAGCATAGGCCAGACTACGACCTACGAGCAGTACTTC. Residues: CASIGQTTTYEQYF.

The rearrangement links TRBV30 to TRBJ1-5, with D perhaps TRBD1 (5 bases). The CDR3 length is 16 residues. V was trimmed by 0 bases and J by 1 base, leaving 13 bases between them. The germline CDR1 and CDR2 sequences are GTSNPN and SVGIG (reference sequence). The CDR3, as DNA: TGTGCCTGGAGTGTACGTGGCCGGGGGAGCAATCAGCCCCAGCATTTT. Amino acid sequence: CAWSVRGRGSNQPQHF.

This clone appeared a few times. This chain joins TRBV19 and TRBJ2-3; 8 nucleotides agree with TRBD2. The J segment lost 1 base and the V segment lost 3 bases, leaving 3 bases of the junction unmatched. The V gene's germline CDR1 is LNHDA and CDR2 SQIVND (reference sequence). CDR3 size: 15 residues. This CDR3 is CASSMGSGGTDTQYF. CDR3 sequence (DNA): TGTGCCAGTAGTATGGGTAGCGGGGGCACAGATACGCAGTATTTT.

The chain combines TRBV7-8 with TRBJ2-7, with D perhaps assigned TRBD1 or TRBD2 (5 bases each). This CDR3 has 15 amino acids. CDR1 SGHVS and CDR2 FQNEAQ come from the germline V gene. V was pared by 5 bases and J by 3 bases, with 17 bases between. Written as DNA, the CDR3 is TGTGCCAGCAGCCTTACCCCAGGGAGTGTCTACGAGCAGTACTTC. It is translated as CASSLTPGSVYEQYF. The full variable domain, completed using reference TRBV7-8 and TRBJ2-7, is GAGVSQSPRYKVAKRGQDVALRCDPISGHVSLFWYQQALGQGPEFLTYFQNEAQLDKSGLPSDRFFAERPEGSVSTLKIQRTQQEDSAVYLCASSLTPGSVYEQYFGPGTRLTVT.

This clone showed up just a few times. The CDR3 is CASSSAGASTDTQYF. The CDR3 DNA reads as TGTGCCAGCAGCTCCGCCGGGGCTAGCACAGATACGCAGTATTTT. V usage is TRBV5-4 and J usage is TRBJ2-3; D is possibly TRBD1 or TRBD2 (5 bases each). V lost 3 bases to trimming and J lost 0 bases, with 11 bases between them. Germline CDR1 and CDR2: SGHNT and YYREEE (reference sequence). The CDR3 has 15 amino acids.

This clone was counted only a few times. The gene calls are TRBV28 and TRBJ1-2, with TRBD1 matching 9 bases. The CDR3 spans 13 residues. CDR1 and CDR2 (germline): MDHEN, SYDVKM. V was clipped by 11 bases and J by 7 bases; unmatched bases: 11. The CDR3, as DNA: TGTGCCTCCGGGACAGGGACTTTTTTTGGCTACACCTTC. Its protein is CASGTGTFFGYTF.